A selection of T cell receptor beta chains follows, all from one sample in a study of cytomegalovirus exposure and HLA in healthy donors. Assay used: immunoSEQ multiplex PCR; TCRdb lists only in-frame clones, some missing. The sample includes more than 150,000 clones, roughly 84% seen only once; the top ten take more than 1.5%. Sequenced material: PBMCs. Receptor source: a young woman in good health and CMV-seronegative. CDR3s include the opening cysteine and the closing phenylalanine or tryptophan. The order of the fields is V gene, D gene, CDR3 protein. The D gene is left open where the match is weak.

TRBV6-5 | TRBD2 | CASSRGVGYEQYF
TRBV6-1 | TRBD1 | CASSETAGTGSGVVAFF
TRBV5-1 | TRBD1 | CASSWTGFNEKLFF
TRBV28 | . | CASSWLRGNQPQHF
TRBV11-3 | TRBD1 | CASSLSKGANTEAFF
TRBV25-1 | . | CASSEFVFGGNGYTF
TRBV2 | . | CASSEGGLSTEAFF
TRBV4-2 | . | CASSPYNTGNSPLHF
TRBV2 | TRBD1 | CASRGQGANSPLHF
TRBV11-3 | TRBD1 | CASSSRRQGVTEAFF
TRBV2 | . | CASSLGLSNYGYTF
TRBV4-1 | . | CASRREAEAFF
TRBV30 | TRBD1 | CAWGPGGWGETQYF
TRBV18 | TRBD2 | CASSPAGAGELFF
TRBV27 | TRBD1 | CASSPGQGDSPLHF
TRBV4-2 | . | CASSRGRGDYTF
TRBV2 | TRBD1 | CASCPGQGDSPLHF
TRBV7-3 | TRBD1 | CASSLTRPGTGGDGYTF
TRBV19 | TRBD1 | CASTLADRVRTEAFF
TRBV7-2 | TRBD1 | CASSGQGFSGNTIYF
TRBV10-3 | . | CAISTQLTANYGYTF
TRBV6-4 | . | CASKDGQGDNSPLHF
TRBV30 | TRBD2 | CAWSPGLAGYEQYF
TRBV27 | TRBD1 | CASSPTGVQNSPLHF
TRBV5-1 | TRBD1 | CASSLGRQGTNTEAFF
TRBV7-6 | . | CASSMAGALGTQYF
TRBV28 | . | CASSSNTFYGYTF
TRBV7-8 | . | CASSLVDYSNQPQHF
TRBV5-5 | TRBD2 | CASSFMGGNQETQYF